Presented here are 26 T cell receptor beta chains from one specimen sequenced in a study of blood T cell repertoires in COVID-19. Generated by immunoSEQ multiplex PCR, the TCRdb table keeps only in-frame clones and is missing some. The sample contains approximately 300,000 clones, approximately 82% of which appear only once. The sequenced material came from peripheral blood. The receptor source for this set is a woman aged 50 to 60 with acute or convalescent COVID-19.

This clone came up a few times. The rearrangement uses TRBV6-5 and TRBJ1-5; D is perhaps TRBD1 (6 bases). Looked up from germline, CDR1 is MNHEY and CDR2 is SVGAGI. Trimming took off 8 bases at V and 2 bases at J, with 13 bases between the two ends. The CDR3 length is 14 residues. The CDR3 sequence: CASGQSLGNQPQHF. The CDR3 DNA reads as TGTGCCAGCGGACAGTCTTTAGGCAATCAGCCCCAGCATTTT.

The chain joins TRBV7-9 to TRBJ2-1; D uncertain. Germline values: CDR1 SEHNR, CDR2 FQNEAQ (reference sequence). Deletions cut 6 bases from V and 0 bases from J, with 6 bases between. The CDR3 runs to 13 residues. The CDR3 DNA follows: TGTGCCAGCAGGGAGCTCTCCTACAATGAGCAGTTCTTC. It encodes CASRELSYNEQFF.

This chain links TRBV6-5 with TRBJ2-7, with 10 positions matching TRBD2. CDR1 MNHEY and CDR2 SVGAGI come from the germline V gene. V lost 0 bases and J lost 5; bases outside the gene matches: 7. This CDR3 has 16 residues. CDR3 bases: TGTGCCAGCAGTTACTCAGCTAGCGGGAGTCCGAACGAGCAGTACTTC. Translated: CASSYSASGSPNEQYF.

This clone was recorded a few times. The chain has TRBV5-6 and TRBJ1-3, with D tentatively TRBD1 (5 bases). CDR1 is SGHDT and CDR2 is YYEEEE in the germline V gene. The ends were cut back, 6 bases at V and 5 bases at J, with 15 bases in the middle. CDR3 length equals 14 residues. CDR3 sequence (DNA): TGTGCCAGCACCACCCGGGACTCAAGAAACACCATATATTTT. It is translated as CASTTRDSRNTIYF.

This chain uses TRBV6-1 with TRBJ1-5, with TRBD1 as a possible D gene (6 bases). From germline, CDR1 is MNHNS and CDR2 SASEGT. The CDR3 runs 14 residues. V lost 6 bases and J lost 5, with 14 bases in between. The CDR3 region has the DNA TGTGCCAGCAGACCAGGGGATCTTTATCAGCCCCAGCATTTT. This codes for CASRPGDLYQPQHF.

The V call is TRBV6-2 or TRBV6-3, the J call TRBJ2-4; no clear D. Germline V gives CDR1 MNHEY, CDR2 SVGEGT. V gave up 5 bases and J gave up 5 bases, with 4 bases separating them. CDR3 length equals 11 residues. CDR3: CASSQENIQYF. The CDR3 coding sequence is TGTGCCAGCAGTCAGGAAAACATTCAGTACTTC.

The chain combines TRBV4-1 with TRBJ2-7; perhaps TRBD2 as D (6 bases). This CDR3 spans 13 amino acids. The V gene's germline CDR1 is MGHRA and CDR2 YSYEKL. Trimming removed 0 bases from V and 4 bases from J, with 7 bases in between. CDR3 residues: CASSQEAGYEQYF. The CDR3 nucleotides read TGCGCCAGCAGCCAAGAGGCGGGATACGAGCAGTACTTC.

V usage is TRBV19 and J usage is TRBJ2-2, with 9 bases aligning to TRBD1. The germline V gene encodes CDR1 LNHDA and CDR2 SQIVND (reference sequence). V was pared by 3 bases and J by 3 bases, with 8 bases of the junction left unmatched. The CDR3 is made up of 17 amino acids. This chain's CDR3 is CASSMASGQGYTGELFF. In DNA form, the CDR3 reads TGTGCCAGTAGTATGGCCTCGGGACAGGGTTACACCGGGGAGCTGTTTTTT.

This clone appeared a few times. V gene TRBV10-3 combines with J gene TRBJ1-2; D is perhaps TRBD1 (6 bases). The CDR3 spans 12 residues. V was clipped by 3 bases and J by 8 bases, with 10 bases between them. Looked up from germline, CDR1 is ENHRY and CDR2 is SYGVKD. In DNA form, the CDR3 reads TGTGCCATCAGTGATTACAGGGACGGCTACACCTTC. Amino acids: CAISDYRDGYTF.

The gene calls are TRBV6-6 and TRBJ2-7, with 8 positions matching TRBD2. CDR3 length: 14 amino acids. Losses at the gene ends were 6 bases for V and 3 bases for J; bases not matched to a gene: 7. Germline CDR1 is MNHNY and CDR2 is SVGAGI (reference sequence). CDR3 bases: TGTGCCAGCAGCCCGCGCGGGGGGAACTACGAGCAGTACGTC. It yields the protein CASSPRGGNYEQYV.

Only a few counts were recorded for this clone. The CDR3 nucleotides are TGTGCCAGCAGAGAACTGTTTGGTAGTTCACCCCTCCACTTT. Translated: CASRELFGSSPLHF. V usage is TRBV14 and J usage is TRBJ1-6; D unresolved. CDR1 is SGHDN and CDR2 is FVKESK in the germline V gene. V was trimmed by 6 bases and J by 9 bases, leaving 15 bases between them. The CDR3 totals 14 residues.

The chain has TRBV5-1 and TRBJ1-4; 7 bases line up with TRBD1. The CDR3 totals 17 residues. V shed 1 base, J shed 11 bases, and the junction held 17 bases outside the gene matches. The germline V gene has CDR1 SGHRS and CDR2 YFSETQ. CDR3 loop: CASSLNSQGGGGGKLFF. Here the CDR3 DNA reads TGCGCCAGCAGCTTGAATTCTCAGGGGGGCGGCGGCGGGAAACTGTTTTTT. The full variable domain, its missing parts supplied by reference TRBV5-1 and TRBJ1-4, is KAGVTQTPRYLIKTRGQQVTLSCSPISGHRSVSWYQQTPGQGLQFLFEYFSETQRNKGNFPGRFSGRQFSNSRSEMNVSTLELGDSALYLCASSLNSQGGGGGKLFFGSGTQLSVL.

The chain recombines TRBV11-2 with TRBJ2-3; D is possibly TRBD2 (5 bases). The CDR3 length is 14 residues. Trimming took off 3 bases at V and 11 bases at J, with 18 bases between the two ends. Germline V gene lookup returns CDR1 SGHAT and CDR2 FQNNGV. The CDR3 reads CASSLSPTGIMQYF. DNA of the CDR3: TGTGCCAGCAGCTTGTCGCCCACCGGGATAATGCAGTATTTT. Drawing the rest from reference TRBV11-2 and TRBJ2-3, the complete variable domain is EAGVAQSPRYKIIEKRQSVAFWCNPISGHATLYWYQQILGQGPKLLIQFQNNGVVDDSQLPKDRFSAERLKGVDSTLKIQPAKLEDSAVYLCASSLSPTGIMQYFGPGTRLTVL.

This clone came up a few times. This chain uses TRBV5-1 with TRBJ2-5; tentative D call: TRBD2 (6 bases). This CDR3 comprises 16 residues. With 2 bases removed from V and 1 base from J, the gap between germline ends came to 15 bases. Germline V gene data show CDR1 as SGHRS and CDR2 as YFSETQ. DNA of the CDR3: TGCGCCAGCAGCTTATCCCGGCAGCGGGCCCAAGAGACCCAGTACTTC. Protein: CASSLSRQRAQETQYF.

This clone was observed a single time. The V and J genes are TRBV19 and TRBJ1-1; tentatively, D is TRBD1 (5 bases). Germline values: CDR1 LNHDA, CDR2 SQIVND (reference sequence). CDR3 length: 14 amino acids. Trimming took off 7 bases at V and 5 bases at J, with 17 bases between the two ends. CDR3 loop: CASIRGGTGTEAFF. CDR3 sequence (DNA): TGTGCCAGTATAAGAGGCGGGACGGGGACTGAAGCTTTCTTT.

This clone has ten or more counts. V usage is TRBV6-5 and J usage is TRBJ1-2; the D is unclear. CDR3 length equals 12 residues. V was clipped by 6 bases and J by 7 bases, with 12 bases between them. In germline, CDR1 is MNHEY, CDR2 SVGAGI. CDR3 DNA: TGTGCCAGCAGAATCACGGCAGGTGGCTACACCTTC. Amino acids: CASRITAGGYTF.

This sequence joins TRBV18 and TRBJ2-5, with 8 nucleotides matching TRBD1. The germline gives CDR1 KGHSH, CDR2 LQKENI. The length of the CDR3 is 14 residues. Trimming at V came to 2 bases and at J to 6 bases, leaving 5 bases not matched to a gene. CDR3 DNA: TGTGCCAGCTCACCATCCACAGGGGGAAAGACCCAGTACTTC. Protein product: CASSPSTGGKTQYF.

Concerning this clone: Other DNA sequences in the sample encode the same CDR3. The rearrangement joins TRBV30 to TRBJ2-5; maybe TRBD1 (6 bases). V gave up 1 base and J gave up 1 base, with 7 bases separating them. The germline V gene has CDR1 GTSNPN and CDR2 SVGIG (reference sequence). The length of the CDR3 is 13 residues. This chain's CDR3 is CAWSGGPQETQYF. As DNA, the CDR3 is TGTGCCTGGAGTGGGGGGCCCCAAGAGACCCAGTACTTC.

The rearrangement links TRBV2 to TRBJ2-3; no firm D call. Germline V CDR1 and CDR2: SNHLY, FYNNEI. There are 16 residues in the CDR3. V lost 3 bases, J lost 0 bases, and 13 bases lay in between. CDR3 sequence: CASSDSPSASTDTQYF. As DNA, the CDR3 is TGTGCCAGCAGTGACTCCCCCAGCGCTAGCACAGATACGCAGTATTTT.

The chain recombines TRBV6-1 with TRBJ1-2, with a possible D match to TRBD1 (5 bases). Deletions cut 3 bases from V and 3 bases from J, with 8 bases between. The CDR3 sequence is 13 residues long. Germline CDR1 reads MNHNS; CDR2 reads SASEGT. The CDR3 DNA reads TGTGCCAGCAGTGACGACAGATACTATGGCTACACCTTC. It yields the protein CASSDDRYYGYTF.

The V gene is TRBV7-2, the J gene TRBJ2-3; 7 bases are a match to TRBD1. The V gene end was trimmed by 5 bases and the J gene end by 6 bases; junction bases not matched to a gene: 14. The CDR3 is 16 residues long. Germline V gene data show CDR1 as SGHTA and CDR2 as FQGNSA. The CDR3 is CASSPQGTSLTDTQYF. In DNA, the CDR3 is TGTGCCAGCAGCCCACAGGGGACCTCGCTAACGGATACGCAGTATTTT.

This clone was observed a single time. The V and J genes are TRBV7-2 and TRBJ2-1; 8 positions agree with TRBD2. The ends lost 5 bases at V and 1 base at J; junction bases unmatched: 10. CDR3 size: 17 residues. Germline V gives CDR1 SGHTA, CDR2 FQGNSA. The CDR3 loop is CASSPGGAGVSYNEQFF. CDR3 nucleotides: TGTGCCAGCAGCCCCGGGGGAGCGGGAGTGTCCTACAATGAGCAGTTCTTC.

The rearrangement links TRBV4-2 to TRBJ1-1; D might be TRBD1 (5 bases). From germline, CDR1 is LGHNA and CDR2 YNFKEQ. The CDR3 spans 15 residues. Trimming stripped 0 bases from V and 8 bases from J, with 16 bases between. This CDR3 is CASSQDRTNFPEAFF. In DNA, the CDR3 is TGTGCCAGCAGCCAAGATAGGACAAATTTCCCCGAAGCTTTCTTT.

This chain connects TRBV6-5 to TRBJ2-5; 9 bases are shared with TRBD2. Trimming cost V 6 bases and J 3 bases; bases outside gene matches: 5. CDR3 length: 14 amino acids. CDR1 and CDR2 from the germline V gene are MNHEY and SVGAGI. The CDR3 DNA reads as TGTGCCAGCAGCGTGACTAGCGGCAAAGAGACCCAGTACTTC. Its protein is CASSVTSGKETQYF.

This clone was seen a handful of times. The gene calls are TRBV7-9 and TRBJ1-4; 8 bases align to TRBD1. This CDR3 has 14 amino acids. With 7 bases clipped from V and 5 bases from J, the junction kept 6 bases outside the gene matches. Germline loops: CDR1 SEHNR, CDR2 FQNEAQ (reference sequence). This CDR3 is CASTSGQANEKLFF. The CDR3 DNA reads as TGTGCCAGCACCTCGGGACAGGCAAATGAAAAACTGTTTTTT.

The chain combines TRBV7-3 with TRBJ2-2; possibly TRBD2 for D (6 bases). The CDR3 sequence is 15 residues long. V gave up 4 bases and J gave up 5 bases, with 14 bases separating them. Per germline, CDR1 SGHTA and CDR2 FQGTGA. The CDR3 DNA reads TGTGCCAGCAGCTCGCGGAGGGGCGGAACCGGGGAGCTGTTTTTT. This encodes CASSSRRGGTGELFF.